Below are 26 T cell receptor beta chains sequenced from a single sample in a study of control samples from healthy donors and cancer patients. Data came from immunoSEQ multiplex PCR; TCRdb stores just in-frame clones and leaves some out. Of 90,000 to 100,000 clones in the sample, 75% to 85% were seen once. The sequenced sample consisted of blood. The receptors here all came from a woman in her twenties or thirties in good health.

The CDR3 reads CASSLGGGQADTQYF. For the CDR3, the DNA is TGCGCCAGCAGCTTGGGAGGGGGCCAAGCAGATACGCAGTATTTT. The chain has TRBV5-1 and TRBJ2-3; 7 nucleotides line up with TRBD1. The CDR3 is 15 amino acids. J gave up 4 bases and V 0 bases, and 5 bases lay outside the gene matches. Germline V lookup: CDR1 SGHRS, CDR2 YFSETQ.

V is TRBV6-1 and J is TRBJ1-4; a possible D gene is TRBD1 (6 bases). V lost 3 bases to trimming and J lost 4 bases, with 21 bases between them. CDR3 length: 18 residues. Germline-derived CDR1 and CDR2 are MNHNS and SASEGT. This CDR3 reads CASSDPLRYRAFNEKLFF. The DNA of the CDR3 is TGTGCCAGCAGTGACCCTCTTCGCTACAGGGCCTTTAATGAAAAACTGTTTTTT.

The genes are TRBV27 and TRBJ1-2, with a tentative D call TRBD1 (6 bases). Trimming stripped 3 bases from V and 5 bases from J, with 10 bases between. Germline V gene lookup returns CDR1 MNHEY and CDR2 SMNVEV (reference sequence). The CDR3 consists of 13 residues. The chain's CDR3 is CASSFGGTYGYTF. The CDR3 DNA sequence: TGTGCCAGCAGTTTTGGGGGCACTTATGGCTACACCTTC.

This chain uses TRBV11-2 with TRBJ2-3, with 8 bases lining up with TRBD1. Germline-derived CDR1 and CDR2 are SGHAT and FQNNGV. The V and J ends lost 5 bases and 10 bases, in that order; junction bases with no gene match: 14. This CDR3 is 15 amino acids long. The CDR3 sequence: CASSIRGQVRVAQYF. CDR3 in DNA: TGTGCCAGCAGCATAAGGGGACAGGTTAGAGTTGCGCAGTATTTT.

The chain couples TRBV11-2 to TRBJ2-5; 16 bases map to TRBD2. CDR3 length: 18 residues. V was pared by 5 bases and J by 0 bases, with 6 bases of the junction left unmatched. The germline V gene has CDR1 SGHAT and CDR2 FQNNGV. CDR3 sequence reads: CASSQGTSGGAYQETQYF. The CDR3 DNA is TGTGCCAGCAGCCAAGGGACTAGCGGGGGGGCGTACCAAGAGACCCAGTACTTC. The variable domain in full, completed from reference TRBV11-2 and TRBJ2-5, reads EAGVAQSPRYKIIEKRQSVAFWCNPISGHATLYWYQQILGQGPKLLIQFQNNGVVDDSQLPKDRFSAERLKGVDSTLKIQPAKLEDSAVYLCASSQGTSGGAYQETQYFGPGTRLLVL.

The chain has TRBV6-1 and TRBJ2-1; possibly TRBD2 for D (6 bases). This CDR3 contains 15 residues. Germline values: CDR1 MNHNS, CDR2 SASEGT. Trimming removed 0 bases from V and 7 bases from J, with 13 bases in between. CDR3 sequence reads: CASSEARGSWNEQFF. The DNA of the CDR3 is TGTGCCAGCAGTGAAGCGCGGGGTAGCTGGAATGAGCAGTTCTTC.

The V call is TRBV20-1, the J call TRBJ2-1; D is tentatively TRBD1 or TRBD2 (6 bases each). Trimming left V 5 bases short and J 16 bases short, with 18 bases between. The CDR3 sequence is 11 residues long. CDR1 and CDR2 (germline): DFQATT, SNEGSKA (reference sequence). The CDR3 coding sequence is TGCAGTGCTCTGGATGGGGGGCCGACATTCTTC. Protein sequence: CSALDGGPTFF.

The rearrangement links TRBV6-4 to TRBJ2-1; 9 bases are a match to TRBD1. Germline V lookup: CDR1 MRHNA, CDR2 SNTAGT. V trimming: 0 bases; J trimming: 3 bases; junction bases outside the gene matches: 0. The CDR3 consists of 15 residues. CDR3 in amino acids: CASSDSTGGYNEQFF. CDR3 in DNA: TGTGCCAGCAGTGACTCGACAGGGGGCTACAATGAGCAGTTCTTC.

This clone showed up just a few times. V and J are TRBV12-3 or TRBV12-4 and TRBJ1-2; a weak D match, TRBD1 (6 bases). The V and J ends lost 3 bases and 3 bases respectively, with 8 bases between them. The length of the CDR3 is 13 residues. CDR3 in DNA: TGTGCCAGCAGTTTTGACAGGTACTATGGCTACACCTTC. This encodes CASSFDRYYGYTF.

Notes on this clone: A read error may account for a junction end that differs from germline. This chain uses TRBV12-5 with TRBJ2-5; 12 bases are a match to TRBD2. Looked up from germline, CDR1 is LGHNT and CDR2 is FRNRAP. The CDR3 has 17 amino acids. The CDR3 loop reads CASGSCGLAGCQGTQYF. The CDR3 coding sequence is TGTGCTAGTGGTTCCTGTGGACTAGCGGGGTGTCAAGGGACCCAGTACTTC.

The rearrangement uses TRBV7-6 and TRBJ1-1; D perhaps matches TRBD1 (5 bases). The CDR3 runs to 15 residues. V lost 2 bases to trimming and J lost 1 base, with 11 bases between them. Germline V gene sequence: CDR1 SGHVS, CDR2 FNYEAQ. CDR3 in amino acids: CASSLWGGTNTEAFF. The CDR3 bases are TGTGCCAGCAGCTTATGGGGGGGAACGAACACTGAAGCTTTCTTT. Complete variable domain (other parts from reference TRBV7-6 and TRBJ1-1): GAGVSQSPRYKVTKRGQDVALRCDPISGHVSLYWYRQALGQGPEFLTYFNYEAQQDKSGLPNDRFSAERPEGSISTLTIQRTEQRDSAMYRCASSLWGGTNTEAFFGQGTRLTVV.

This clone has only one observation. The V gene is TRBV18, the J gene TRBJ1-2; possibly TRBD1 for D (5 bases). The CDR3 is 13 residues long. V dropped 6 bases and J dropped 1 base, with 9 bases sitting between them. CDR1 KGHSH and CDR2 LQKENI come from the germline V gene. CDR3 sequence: CASSPTDNYGYTF. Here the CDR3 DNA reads TGTGCCAGCTCGCCGACAGATAACTATGGCTACACCTTC.

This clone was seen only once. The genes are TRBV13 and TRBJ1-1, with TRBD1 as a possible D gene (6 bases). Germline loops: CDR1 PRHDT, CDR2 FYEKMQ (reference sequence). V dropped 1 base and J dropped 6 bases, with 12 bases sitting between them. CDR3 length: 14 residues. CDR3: CASSLEGTTAEAFF. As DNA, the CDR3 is TGTGCCAGCAGCTTAGAAGGGACAACAGCTGAAGCTTTCTTT.

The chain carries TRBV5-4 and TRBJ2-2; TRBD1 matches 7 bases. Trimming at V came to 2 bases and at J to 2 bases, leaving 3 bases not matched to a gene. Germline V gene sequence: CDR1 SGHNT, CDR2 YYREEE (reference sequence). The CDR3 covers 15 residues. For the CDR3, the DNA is TGTGCCAGCAGCTTAGGGACAGTAAACACCGGGGAGCTGTTTTTT. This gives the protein CASSLGTVNTGELFF.

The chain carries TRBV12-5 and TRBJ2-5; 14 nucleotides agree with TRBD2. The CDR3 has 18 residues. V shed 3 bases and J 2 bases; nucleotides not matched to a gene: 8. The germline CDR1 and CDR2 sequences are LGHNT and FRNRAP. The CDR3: CASGFSFRTSGGQETQYF. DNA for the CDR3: TGTGCTAGTGGTTTCTCTTTTCGGACTAGCGGGGGGCAAGAGACCCAGTACTTC.

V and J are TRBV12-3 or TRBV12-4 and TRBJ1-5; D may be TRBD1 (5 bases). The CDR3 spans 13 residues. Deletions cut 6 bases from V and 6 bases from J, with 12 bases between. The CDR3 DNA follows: TGTGCCAGCAGGGGGGGTTGGCGTCAGCCCCAGCATTTT. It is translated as CASRGGWRQPQHF.

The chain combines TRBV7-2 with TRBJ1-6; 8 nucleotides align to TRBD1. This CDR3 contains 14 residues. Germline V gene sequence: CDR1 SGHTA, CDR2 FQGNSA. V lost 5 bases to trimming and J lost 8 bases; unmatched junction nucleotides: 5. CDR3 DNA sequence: TGTGCCAGCAGCGGCAACAGGGGGGATTCACCCCTCCACTTT. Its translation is CASSGNRGDSPLHF.

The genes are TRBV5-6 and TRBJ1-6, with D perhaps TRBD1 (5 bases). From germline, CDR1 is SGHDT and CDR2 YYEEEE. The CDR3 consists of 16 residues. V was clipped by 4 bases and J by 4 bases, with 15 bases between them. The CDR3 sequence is CASSQWGQAYNSPLHF. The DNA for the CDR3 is TGTGCCAGCAGCCAATGGGGCCAGGCTTATAATTCACCCCTCCACTTT.

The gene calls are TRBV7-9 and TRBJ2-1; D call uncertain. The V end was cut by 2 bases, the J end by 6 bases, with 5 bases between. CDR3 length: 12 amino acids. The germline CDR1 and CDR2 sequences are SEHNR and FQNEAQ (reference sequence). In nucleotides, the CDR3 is TGTGCCAGCAGCTTATCCGCCAATGAGCAGTTCTTC. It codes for CASSLSANEQFF.

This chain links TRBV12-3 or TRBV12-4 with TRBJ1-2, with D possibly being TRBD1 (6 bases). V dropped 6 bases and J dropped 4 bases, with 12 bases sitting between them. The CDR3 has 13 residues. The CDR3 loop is CASSPGEAYGYTF. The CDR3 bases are TGTGCCAGCAGCCCAGGGGAGGCCTATGGCTACACCTTC.

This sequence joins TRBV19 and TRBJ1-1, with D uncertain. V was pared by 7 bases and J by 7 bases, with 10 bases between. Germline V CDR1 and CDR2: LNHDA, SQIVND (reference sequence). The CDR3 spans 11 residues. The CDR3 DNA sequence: TGTGCCAGTAACAGCCGGGGTGAAGCTTTCTTT. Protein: CASNSRGEAFF. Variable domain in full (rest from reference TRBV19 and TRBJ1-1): DGGITQSPKYLFRKEGQNVTLSCEQNLNHDAMYWYRQDPGQGLRLIYYSQIVNDFQKGDIAEGYSVSREKKESFPLTVTSAQKNPTAFYLCASNSRGEAFFGQGTRLTVV.

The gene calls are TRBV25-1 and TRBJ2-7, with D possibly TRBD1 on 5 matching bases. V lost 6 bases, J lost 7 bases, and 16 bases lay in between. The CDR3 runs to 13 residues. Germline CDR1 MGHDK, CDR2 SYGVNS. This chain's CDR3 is CASSQGPGPEQYF. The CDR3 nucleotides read TGTGCCAGCAGCCAGGGTCCAGGGCCTGAGCAGTACTTC.

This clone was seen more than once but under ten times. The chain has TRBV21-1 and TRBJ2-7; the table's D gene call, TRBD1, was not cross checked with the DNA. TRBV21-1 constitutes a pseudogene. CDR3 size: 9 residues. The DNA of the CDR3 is TGTCTGTTAGGGGACGAGCAGTACTTC. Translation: CLLGDEQYF.

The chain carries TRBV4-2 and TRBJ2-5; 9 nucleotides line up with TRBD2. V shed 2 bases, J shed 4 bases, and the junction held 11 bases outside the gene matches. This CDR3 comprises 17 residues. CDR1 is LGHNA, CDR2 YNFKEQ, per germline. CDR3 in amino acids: CASSQRRGGALGETQYF. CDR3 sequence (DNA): TGTGCCAGCAGCCAACGTCGCGGGGGGGCACTAGGAGAGACCCAGTACTTC.

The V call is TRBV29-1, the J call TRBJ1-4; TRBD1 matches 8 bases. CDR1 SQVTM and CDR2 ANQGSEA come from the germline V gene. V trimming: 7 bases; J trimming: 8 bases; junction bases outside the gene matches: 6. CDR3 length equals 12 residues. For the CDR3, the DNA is TGCAGCGCCGACAGGGGACAGGAAAAACTGTTTTTT. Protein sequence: CSADRGQEKLFF.

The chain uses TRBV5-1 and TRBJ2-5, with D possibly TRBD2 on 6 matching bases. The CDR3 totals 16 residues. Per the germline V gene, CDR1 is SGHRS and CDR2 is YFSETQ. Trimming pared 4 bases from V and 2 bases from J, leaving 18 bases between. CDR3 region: CASSRNGGGEQETQYF. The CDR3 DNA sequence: TGCGCCAGCAGCCGTAATGGAGGAGGGGAACAAGAGACCCAGTACTTC. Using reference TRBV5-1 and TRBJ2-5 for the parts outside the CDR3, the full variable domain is KAGVTQTPRYLIKTRGQQVTLSCSPISGHRSVSWYQQTPGQGLQFLFEYFSETQRNKGNFPGRFSGRQFSNSRSEMNVSTLELGDSALYLCASSRNGGGEQETQYFGPGTRLLVL.